A selection of T cell receptor beta chains follows, all from one sample in a study of graft-versus-host responses after intestinal transplantation. Antigens for these TCRs are unknown. Generated by immunoSEQ multiplex PCR, the TCRdb table keeps only in-frame clones and is missing some. The sample includes 25,000 to 35,000 clones, approximately 80% seen only once; the top ten take around a fifth. This specimen consisted of unstimulated CD8+ T cells sorted from spleen or lymph node cells, obtained before intestinal transplant. The receptors shown here come from a human donor who received an intestinal transplant. Each CDR3 is given with its conserved first and last residue. D genes are given only for firm matches. A clone size is listed for some rows: how often the clone was seen (once, few, many), or a class if it is expanded.

NA	TRBV28	once	TRBJ2-5	CASSLFGRLQETQYF	TGTGCCAGCAGTTTATTTGGCCGTCTGCAAGAGACCCAGTACTTC
TRBD1	TRBV2	NA	TRBJ2-7	CASSEEGASWVYEQYF	TGTGCCAGCAGTGAAGAGGGGGCGAGTTGGGTCTACGAGCAGTACTTC
TRBD2	TRBV7-9	NA	TRBJ2-5	CASSFLLAGGQETQYF	TGTGCCAGCAGCTTTTTACTAGCGGGGGGCCAAGAGACCCAGTACTTC
NA	TRBV2	medium-sized	TRBJ1-1	CASSGSRGRTMNTEAFF	TGTGCCAGCAGCGGGTCTAGGGGAAGGACCATGAACACTGAAGCTTTCTTT
NA	TRBV6-6	NA	TRBJ2-7	CASSVQVEGYEQYF	TGTGCCAGCAGTGTACAGGTAGAAGGCTACGAGCAGTACTTC
TRBD2	TRBV5-1	NA	TRBJ2-2	CASSFWTSGSEQGELFF	TGCGCCAGCAGCTTCTGGACTAGCGGGAGTGAGCAAGGGGAGCTGTTTTTT
NA	TRBV7-3	once	TRBJ2-7	CASSLEPDSVNEQYF	TGTGCCAGCAGCTTGGAGCCGGACAGTGTCAACGAGCAGTACTTC
TRBD1	TRBV11-2	few	TRBJ1-1	CASSFRQGYTEAFF	TGTGCCAGCAGCTTTCGACAGGGGTACACTGAAGCTTTCTTT
NA	TRBV27	NA	TRBJ2-3	CASSPAGALDTQYF	TGTGCCAGCAGTCCCGCAGGGGCGCTTGATACGCAGTATTTT
NA	TRBV7-8	NA	TRBJ2-7	CASSFFHGPSYEQYF	TGTGCCAGCAGCTTTTTCCACGGTCCCTCCTACGAGCAGTACTTC
TRBD2	TRBV13	once	TRBJ2-7	CASSPPGLAGDEQYF	TGTGCCAGCAGCCCCCCAGGTTTGGCGGGGGACGAGCAGTACTTC
TRBD1	TRBV18	NA	TRBJ2-1	CASSPLTGTGYNEQFF	TGTGCCAGCTCACCGCTAACCGGGACAGGGTACAATGAGCAGTTCTTC
NA	TRBV19	NA	TRBJ2-5	CASTPDSPAPMETQYF	TGTGCCAGTACCCCGGACTCCCCGGCTCCCATGGAGACCCAGTACTTC
NA	TRBV5-6	NA	TRBJ2-2	CASSLTGSGELFF	TGTGCCAGCAGCTTGACAGGGTCCGGGGAGCTGTTTTTT
NA	TRBV28	NA	TRBJ2-4	CASSSPRGTAIYIQYF	TGTGCCAGCAGTTCCCCGCGCGGGACAGCCATTTACATTCAGTACTTC
NA	TRBV5-1	NA	TRBJ2-2	CASSFVGANTGELFF	TGCGCCAGCAGCTTTGTGGGCGCGAACACCGGGGAGCTGTTTTTT
NA	TRBV30	NA	TRBJ2-5	CAWSPTTGYGETQYF	TGTGCCTGGAGCCCAACCACGGGATACGGGGAGACCCAGTACTTC
NA	TRBV4-1	once	TRBJ2-5	CASSQGSGSSLTQYF	TGCGCCAGCAGCCAAGGGTCAGGCAGCTCGCTGACCCAGTACTTC
TRBD1	TRBV5-1	NA	TRBJ1-2	CASSWGTGSYGYTF	TGCGCCAGCAGCTGGGGGACAGGGTCATATGGCTACACCTTC
NA	TRBV5-1	NA	TRBJ1-4	CASSEGTNEKLFF	TGCGCCAGCAGCGAGGGAACTAATGAAAAACTGTTTTTT
NA	TRBV14	NA	TRBJ2-1	CASSQDSGFPFYNEQFF	TGTGCCAGCAGCCAAGACTCAGGGTTCCCCTTCTACAATGAGCAGTTCTTC
NA	TRBV10-3	NA	TRBJ2-5	CAISRNQGTQYF	TGTGCCATCAGTAGGAACCAGGGGACCCAGTACTTC
NA	TRBV4-1	medium-sized	TRBJ2-5	CASSQEDSEETQYF	TGCGCCAGCAGCCAAGAGGACAGCGAGGAGACCCAGTACTTC
NA	TRBV7-2	NA	TRBJ2-1	CASSFFSGSYNEQFF	TGTGCCAGCAGCTTCTTCAGCGGCTCCTACAATGAGCAGTTCTTC
TRBD1	TRBV28	NA	TRBJ1-2	CASSLGQGDYGYTF	TGTGCCAGCAGTTTAGGACAGGGCGACTATGGCTACACCTTC
NA	TRBV28	once	TRBJ1-1	CASSFFGRGTEAFF	TGTGCCAGCAGTTTCTTCGGCAGGGGCACTGAAGCTTTCTTT
TRBD1	TRBV2	NA	TRBJ1-1	CASHVTGVFGTEAFF	TGTGCCAGCCACGTCACAGGGGTTTTTGGGACTGAAGCTTTCTTT
TRBD2	TRBV6-1	NA	TRBJ2-5	CASSESSLAGGETQYF	TGTGCCAGCAGTGAGTCTAGTCTAGCGGGAGGAGAGACCCAGTACTTC
TRBD1	TRBV5-1	NA	TRBJ1-1	CASSLDGQGVLNTEAFF	TGCGCCAGCAGCTTGGACGGACAGGGTGTTTTGAACACTGAAGCTTTCTTT